A selection of T cell receptor beta chains follows, all from one sample in a study of shared clonotypes between healthy human individuals. Measured with immunoSEQ multiplex PCR; TCRdb has only the in-frame clones, and not every one. The profile shows roughly 640,000 clones, less than 85% of them singletons. Sequencing was done on a sample of memory CD4+ T cells sorted from blood. The source of these receptors is a woman in her twenties or thirties in good health. CDR3s include the opening cysteine and the closing phenylalanine or tryptophan. Fields, in order: V gene, D gene, CDR3 length, clone size, J gene, CDR3 protein, CDR3 DNA. D genes are given only for firm matches. Expanded clones are given a class, and other clones once, few, many or no size at all.

v_call: TRBV5-1
d_call: .
cdr3_length: 15
clone_size: .
j_call: TRBJ1-4
cdr3_aa: CASSLAGQGEGKLFF
cdr3_nt: TGCGCCAGCAGCTTGGCTGGGCAGGGAGAAGGAAAACTGTTTTTT

v_call: TRBV18
d_call: TRBD2
cdr3_length: 15
clone_size: .
j_call: TRBJ2-2
cdr3_aa: CASSETSGNTGELFF
cdr3_nt: TGTGCCAGCTCAGAGACTAGCGGGAACACCGGGGAGCTGTTTTTT

v_call: TRBV27
d_call: TRBD2
cdr3_length: 16
clone_size: .
j_call: TRBJ2-7
cdr3_aa: CASSPLTSGAPYEQYF
cdr3_nt: TGTGCCAGCAGTCCTCTAACTAGCGGAGCCCCCTACGAGCAGTACTTC

v_call: TRBV10-3
d_call: .
cdr3_length: 12
clone_size: .
j_call: TRBJ1-5
cdr3_aa: CAISEYDQPQHF
cdr3_nt: TGTGCCATCAGTGAGTATGATCAGCCCCAGCATTTT

v_call: TRBV10-1
d_call: TRBD1
cdr3_length: 16
clone_size: .
j_call: TRBJ2-5
cdr3_aa: CASSESTGTGLGTQYF
cdr3_nt: TGCGCCAGCAGTGAGTCGACCGGGACAGGGCTGGGGACCCAGTACTTC

v_call: TRBV6-6
d_call: TRBD1
cdr3_length: 14
clone_size: .
j_call: TRBJ2-7
cdr3_aa: CASRRQQGAYEQYF
cdr3_nt: TGTGCCAGCAGACGCCAACAGGGGGCCTACGAGCAGTACTTC

v_call: TRBV27
d_call: .
cdr3_length: 16
clone_size: .
j_call: TRBJ1-4
cdr3_aa: CASSFHRATANEKLFF
cdr3_nt: TGTGCCAGCAGTTTCCACAGGGCTACGGCTAATGAAAAACTGTTTTTT

v_call: TRBV7-9
d_call: .
cdr3_length: 15
clone_size: .
j_call: TRBJ1-1
cdr3_aa: CASSFSDPTSAEAFF
cdr3_nt: TGTGCCAGCAGCTTCAGTGACCCGACGAGCGCTGAAGCTTTCTTT

v_call: TRBV28
d_call: .
cdr3_length: 15
clone_size: .
j_call: TRBJ2-5
cdr3_aa: CASSWEWTGQETQYF
cdr3_nt: TGTGCCAGCAGTTGGGAATGGACGGGCCAAGAGACCCAGTACTTC

v_call: TRBV6-4
d_call: .
cdr3_length: 13
clone_size: .
j_call: TRBJ2-2
cdr3_aa: CASSEQGTGELFF
cdr3_nt: TGTGCCAGCAGCGAACAGGGAACCGGGGAGCTGTTTTTT

v_call: TRBV5-1
d_call: TRBD1
cdr3_length: 14
clone_size: .
j_call: TRBJ2-1
cdr3_aa: CASSLGQSYNEQFF
cdr3_nt: TGCGCCAGCAGCCTGGGACAGTCCTACAATGAGCAGTTCTTC

v_call: TRBV7-9
d_call: .
cdr3_length: 14
clone_size: .
j_call: TRBJ2-5
cdr3_aa: CASSPQTAGETQYF
cdr3_nt: TGTGCCAGCAGCCCACAGACTGCGGGGGAGACCCAGTACTTC

v_call: TRBV15
d_call: .
cdr3_length: 17
clone_size: once
j_call: TRBJ2-2
cdr3_aa: CATSRKLDSSNTGELFF
cdr3_nt: TGTGCCACCAGCAGAAAATTGGACTCGTCGAACACCGGGGAGCTGTTTTTT